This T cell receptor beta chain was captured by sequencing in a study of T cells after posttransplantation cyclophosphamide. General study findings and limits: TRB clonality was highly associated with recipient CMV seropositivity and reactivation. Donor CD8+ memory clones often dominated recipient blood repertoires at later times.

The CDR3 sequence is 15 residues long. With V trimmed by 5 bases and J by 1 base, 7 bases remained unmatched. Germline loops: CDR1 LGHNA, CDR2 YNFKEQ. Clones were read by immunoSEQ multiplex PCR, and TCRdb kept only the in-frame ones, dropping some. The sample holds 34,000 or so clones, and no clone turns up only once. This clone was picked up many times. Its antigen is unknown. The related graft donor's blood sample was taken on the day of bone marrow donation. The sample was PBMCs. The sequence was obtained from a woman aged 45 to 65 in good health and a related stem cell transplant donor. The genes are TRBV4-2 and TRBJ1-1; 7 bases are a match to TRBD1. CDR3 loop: CASSEPGQSNTEAFF. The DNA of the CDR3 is TGTGCCAGCAGCGAACCGGGACAGTCGAACACTGAAGCTTTCTTT.